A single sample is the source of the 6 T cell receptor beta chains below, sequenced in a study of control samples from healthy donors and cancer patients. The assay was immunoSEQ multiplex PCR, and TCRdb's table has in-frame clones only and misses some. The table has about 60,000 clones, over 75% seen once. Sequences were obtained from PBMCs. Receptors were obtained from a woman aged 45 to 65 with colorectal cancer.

DNA for the CDR3: TGTGCCAGCAGCTTTGAGAACACTGAAGCTTTCTTT. Protein sequence: CASSFENTEAFF. The rearrangement links TRBV11-2 to TRBJ1-1; D not certain. Per the germline V gene, CDR1 is SGHAT and CDR2 is FQNNGV. With 3 bases removed from V and 1 base from J, the gap between germline ends came to 3 bases. The CDR3 has 12 amino acids.

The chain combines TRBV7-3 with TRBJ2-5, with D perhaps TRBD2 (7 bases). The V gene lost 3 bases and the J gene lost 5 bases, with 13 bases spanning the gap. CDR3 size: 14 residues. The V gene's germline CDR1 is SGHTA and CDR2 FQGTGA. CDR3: CASSFRGARETQYF. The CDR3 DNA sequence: TGTGCCAGCAGCTTTCGGGGGGCGCGGGAGACCCAGTACTTC.

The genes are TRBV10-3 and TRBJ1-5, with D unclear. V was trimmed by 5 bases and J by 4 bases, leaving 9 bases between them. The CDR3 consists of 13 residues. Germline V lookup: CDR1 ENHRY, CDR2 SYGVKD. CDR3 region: CAISSQENQPQHF. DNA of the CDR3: TGTGCCATCAGTTCTCAGGAAAATCAGCCCCAGCATTTT.

The CDR3 coding sequence is TGTGCCAGCAGTGAAGAGGGACAGGGTAATGAAAAACTGTTTTTT. Its protein product is CASSEEGQGNEKLFF. The chain couples TRBV2 to TRBJ1-4, with TRBD1 identical over 9 bases. CDR3 length: 15 amino acids. The V segment lost 1 base and the J segment 4 bases; nucleotides outside the gene matches: 1. Looked up from germline, CDR1 is SNHLY and CDR2 is FYNNEI.

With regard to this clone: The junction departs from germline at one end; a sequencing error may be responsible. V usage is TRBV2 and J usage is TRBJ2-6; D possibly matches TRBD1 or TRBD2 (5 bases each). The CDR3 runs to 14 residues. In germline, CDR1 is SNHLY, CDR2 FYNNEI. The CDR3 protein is CASSGVRGDNVLTF. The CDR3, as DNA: TGTGCCAGCAGTGGAGTGAGAGGGGACAACGTCCTGACTTTC. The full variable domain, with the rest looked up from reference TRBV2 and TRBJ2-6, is EPEVTQTPSHQVTQMGQEVILRCVPISNHLYFYWYRQILGQKVEFLVSFYNNEISEKSEIFDDQFSVERPDGSNFTLKIRSTKLEDSAMYFCASSGVRGDNVLTFGAGSRLTVL.

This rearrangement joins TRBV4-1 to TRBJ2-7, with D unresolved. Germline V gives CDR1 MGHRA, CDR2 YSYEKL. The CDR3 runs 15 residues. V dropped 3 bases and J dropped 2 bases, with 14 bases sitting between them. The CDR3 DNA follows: TGCGCCAGCAGCCAGCCCGTTGGGCAGGCCTACGAGCAGTACTTC. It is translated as CASSQPVGQAYEQYF.